These 22 T cell receptor beta chains share one sample of origin, sequenced in a study of metastatic and nonmetastatic thyroid tumors. No treatment of any kind had been given to any patient before thyroid surgery. MiXCR reprocessed the PCR reads for TCRdb. The sample has about 35,000 clones; more than 15% are singletons. The source material was blood. The receptors were gathered from a female donor with papillary thyroid cancer or a benign thyroid nodule (not recorded which). Some clones in this sample may be carry-over from other donors' samples.

The J gene is TRBJ1-1, the V gene TRBV28; D gene unclear. The V gene lost 8 bases and the J gene lost 4 bases, with 20 bases spanning the gap. The CDR3 extends over 15 amino acids. CDR1 MDHEN and CDR2 SYDVKM come from the germline V gene. CDR3 sequence reads: CASRRRNRDSTEAFF. Written as DNA, the CDR3 is TGTGCCAGCCGAAGGCGGAATCGGGATTCCACTGAAGCTTTCTTT.

A note on this clone: A much larger clone sits a single nucleotide away, making a read error possible. Other nucleotide sequences in the sample specify the same CDR3. In DNA, the CDR3 is TGCAGTCTGGGACGTGCGTACGAGCAGTACTTC. Translation gives CSLGRAYEQYF. This chain connects TRBV20-1 to TRBJ2-7; D might be TRBD1 or TRBD2, each matching 5 bases. The CDR3 runs to 11 residues. Looked up from germline, CDR1 is DFQATT and CDR2 is SNEGSKA (reference sequence). V was cut by 8 bases and J by 4 bases, with 12 bases left in between.

Only a few counts were recorded for this clone. The same CDR3 is also encoded by other DNA sequences in this sample. The chain joins TRBV6-1 to TRBJ1-2; 12 nucleotides match TRBD1. V shed 7 bases, J shed 5 bases, and the junction held 14 bases outside the gene matches. Per the germline V gene, CDR1 is MNHNS and CDR2 is SASEGT. The CDR3 is made up of 17 amino acids. CDR3 region: CASTPLGTGGSVYGYTF. CDR3 coding DNA: TGTGCCAGCACACCATTGGGGACAGGGGGCTCGGTATATGGCTACACCTTC.

This clone appeared many times. The chain recombines TRBV5-8 with TRBJ1-3, with TRBD1 matching 7 bases. Germline V lookup: CDR1 SGHTS, CDR2 YDEGEE. CDR3 length: 13 residues. After removal of 3 bases from V and 4 bases from J, the junction contained 1 base not matched to a gene. The CDR3 loop reads CASSSGQGNTIYF. CDR3 coding DNA: TGTGCCAGCAGCTCGGGACAGGGAAACACCATATATTTT.

About this clone itself: At one boundary the junction diverges from the germline segment, which might be a read error. This chain joins TRBV4-1 and TRBJ2-7, with D possibly being TRBD1 or TRBD2 (5 bases each). Per germline, CDR1 MGHRA and CDR2 YSYEKL. The CDR3 has 14 residues. CDR3 sequence: CSSSLRDSGFEQYF. The DNA of the CDR3 is TGCTCCAGCAGCCTCCGTGACAGCGGCTTTGAGCAGTACTTC.

As to this clone: Being one base from a much bigger clone, this may be a read error. The chain combines TRBV3-1 with TRBJ2-2, with D perhaps TRBD1 (6 bases). The CDR3 runs to 13 residues. CDR1 is LGHDT and CDR2 is YNNKEL in the germline V gene (reference sequence). The CDR3, as DNA: TGTGCCAGCGGCCAGGGGACCGCCGGGGAGCTGTTTTTT. This encodes CASGQGTAGELFF.

This clone was picked up a small number of times. V is TRBV29-1 and J is TRBJ2-7, with D tentatively TRBD2 (5 bases). Trimming took off 8 bases at V and 2 bases at J, with 19 bases between the two ends. Germline V gives CDR1 SQVTM, CDR2 ANQGSEA. The CDR3 is made up of 14 amino acids. CDR3 loop: CSSLSEEATYEQYF. CDR3 DNA sequence: TGCAGCTCCCTGTCGGAGGAGGCAACCTACGAGCAGTACTTC.

This clone was picked up many times. V is TRBV11-2 and J is TRBJ2-2; TRBD2 is a possible D gene (5 bases). The germline V and J ends were trimmed by 1 base and 1 base, with 7 bases remaining between them. The germline CDR1 and CDR2 sequences are SGHAT and FQNNGV. The CDR3 consists of 15 residues. As DNA, the CDR3 is TGTGCCAGCAGCTTAGGGAGCGGGAACACCGGGGAGCTGTTTTTT. Protein: CASSLGSGNTGELFF. Combining the CDR3 with reference TRBV11-2 and TRBJ2-2 gives the whole variable domain EAGVAQSPRYKIIEKRQSVAFWCNPISGHATLYWYQQILGQGPKLLIQFQNNGVVDDSQLPKDRFSAERLKGVDSTLKIQPAKLEDSAVYLCASSLGSGNTGELFFGEGSRLTVL.

In regard to this clone: A much larger clone lies one base from this, so it may be a read error. This sequence joins TRBV15 and TRBJ1-4; D call uncertain. There are 13 residues in the CDR3. The germline V gene encodes CDR1 LNHNV and CDR2 YYDKDF (reference sequence). The CDR3 protein is CVTSRDSDEKLFF. CDR3 DNA sequence: TGTGTCACCAGCAGAGATTCAGACGAAAAACTGTTTTTT.

This clone was observed many times. The chain combines TRBV7-2 with TRBJ2-1; no definite D call. Trimming shortened V by 3 bases and J by 6 bases, and 9 bases separated the two germline ends. The CDR3 loop spans 13 amino acids. The V gene's germline CDR1 is SGHTA and CDR2 FQGNSA. The CDR3 DNA reads TGTGCCAGCAGCTTGTTGACACCCAATGAGCAGTTCTTC. Translating it yields CASSLLTPNEQFF.

The chain has TRBV20-1 and TRBJ1-5; no firm D call. The V gene's germline CDR1 is DFQATT and CDR2 SNEGSKA (reference sequence). CDR3 length: 17 amino acids. V lost 5 bases and J 5 bases, leaving 25 bases between the germline ends. The CDR3 loop reads CSAGDFWQNSDHQPQHF. CDR3 in DNA: TGCAGTGCTGGGGATTTTTGGCAAAACTCGGACCATCAGCCCCAGCATTTT.

In its sample, this clone was seen many times. The gene calls are TRBV20-1 and TRBJ2-2; D is ambiguous. This CDR3 comprises 12 residues. Germline values: CDR1 DFQATT, CDR2 SNEGSKA (reference sequence). Here the CDR3 reads CRDRTNTGELFF. The DNA of the CDR3 is TGCAGGGACCGAACGAACACCGGGGAGCTGTTTTTT.

A few counts support this clone. The CDR3 carries no conserved terminal phenylalanine or tryptophan, so it likely arises from a read error. This chain joins TRBV3-1 and TRBJ2-5, with D maybe TRBD1 (5 bases). Trimming left V 2 bases short and J 5 bases short, with 21 bases between. CDR3 length: 17 amino acids. Per germline, CDR1 LGHDT and CDR2 YNNKEL (reference sequence). CDR3 protein: CASSQPRSKLKGETQYL. CDR3 nucleotides: TGTGCCAGCAGCCAACCCCGAAGTAAGCTAAAGGGGGAGACCCAGTACCTC.

The table lists this clone with many counts. The chain uses TRBV6-2 or TRBV6-3 and TRBJ2-7, with 7 positions matching TRBD1. Losses at the gene ends were 6 bases for V and 1 base for J; bases not matched to a gene: 9. The CDR3 covers 15 residues. Germline assignment: CDR1 MNHEY and CDR2 SVGEGT. CDR3 DNA: TGTGCCAGCAGGACCCGACAGGGAATTTCCTACGAGCAGTACTTC. As protein: CASRTRQGISYEQYF.

The chain is built from TRBV20-1 and TRBJ2-1; TRBD2 agrees at 7 bases. The CDR3 contains 15 residues. Trimming at V came to 3 bases and at J to 2 bases, leaving 7 bases not matched to a gene. Per the germline V gene, CDR1 is DFQATT and CDR2 is SNEGSKA (reference sequence). CDR3 DNA sequence: TGCAGTGCTAGTAAACTAGCGAACCCCTACAATGAGCAGTTCTTC. Amino acids: CSASKLANPYNEQFF.

This clone appeared many times. The rearrangement links TRBV20-1 to TRBJ2-3; 8 positions match TRBD2. The V segment lost 3 bases and the J segment 7 bases; nucleotides outside the gene matches: 12. The CDR3 loop spans 15 amino acids. The V gene's germline CDR1 is DFQATT and CDR2 SNEGSKA (reference sequence). CDR3 DNA: TGCAGTGCTAGGGGCGGAAGCGGGAGCTCACATACGCAGTATTTT. This encodes CSARGGSGSSHTQYF.

This clone was recorded a few times. This rearrangement joins TRBV6-7 to TRBJ2-2; D is unresolved. TRBV6-7 is an ORF, with its function uncertain. The CDR3 sequence is 13 residues long. Trimming cost V 1 base and J 4 bases, with 4 bases left between them. The CDR3 sequence is CASSYFCTGELFF. Written as DNA, the CDR3 is TGTGCCAGCAGTTACTTCTGCACCGGGGAGCTGTTTTTT.

Many counts were recorded for this clone. The J gene is TRBJ2-7, the V gene TRBV20-1; TRBD2 might be the D (5 bases). The germline CDR1 and CDR2 sequences are DFQATT and SNEGSKA (reference sequence). Deletions cut 6 bases from V and 0 bases from J, with 12 bases between. CDR3 length: 13 residues. The CDR3 is CSASGQASYEQYF. For the CDR3, the DNA is TGCAGTGCCAGCGGCCAGGCCTCCTACGAGCAGTACTTC.

In this sample, this clone turned up many times. This chain links TRBV3-1 with TRBJ1-1; D is perhaps TRBD1 (5 bases). V shed 3 bases and J shed 5 bases, with 13 bases lying between them. CDR1 is LGHDT and CDR2 is YNNKEL in the germline V gene (reference sequence). CDR3 length: 14 amino acids. CDR3 sequence: CASSHDPGLTEAFF. The CDR3 nucleotides are TGTGCCAGCAGCCATGACCCAGGGTTAACTGAAGCTTTCTTT. The whole variable domain, filled in from reference TRBV3-1 and TRBJ1-1, reads DTAVSQTPKYLVTQMGNDKSIKCEQNLGHDTMYWYKQDSKKFLKIMFSYNNKELIINETVPNRFSPKSPDKAHLNLHINSLELGDSAVYFCASSHDPGLTEAFFGQGTRLTVV.

This clone was found many times. This chain joins TRBV18 and TRBJ1-5; D is ambiguous. The CDR3 runs to 15 residues. The V end was cut by 3 bases, the J end by 3 bases, with 12 bases between. Germline V CDR1 and CDR2: KGHSH, LQKENI. The CDR3 sequence is CASSPWGGDNQPQHF. The CDR3, as DNA: TGTGCCAGCTCACCCTGGGGTGGGGACAATCAGCCCCAGCATTTT. The variable domain in full, with the rest retrieved from reference TRBV18 and TRBJ1-5, is NAGVMQNPRHLVRRRGQEARLRCSPMKGHSHVYWYRQLPEEGLKFMVYLQKENIIDESGMPKERFSAEFPKEGPSILRIQQVVRGDSAAYFCASSPWGGDNQPQHFGDGTRLSIL.

By share, this clone ranks as medium-sized. The chain has TRBV6-1 and TRBJ1-2; 10 bases are shared with TRBD1. Germline CDR1 reads MNHNS; CDR2 reads SASEGT. V shed 6 bases, J shed 7 bases, and the junction held 5 bases outside the gene matches. The CDR3 consists of 13 residues. The CDR3 region has the DNA TGTGCCAGCAGATCGACAGGGGGCTCTGGCTACACCTTC. Translated, it gives CASRSTGGSGYTF.

The chain has TRBV2 and TRBJ1-5; D unclear. The CDR3 sequence is 13 residues long. The germline V gene has CDR1 SNHLY and CDR2 FYNNEI. The V gene lost 1 base and the J gene lost 7 bases, with 8 bases spanning the gap. The CDR3 region has the DNA TGTGCCAGCAGTGAAGTGGAGGGCCAGCCCCAGCATTTT. It yields the protein CASSEVEGQPQHF.